The TCR beta chain under discussion was sequenced for a study of Graves' ophthalmopathy and Graves' hyperthyroidism. Additional autoimmune diseases, uncontrolled infections, pregnancy or lactation disqualified patients. The PBMCs had their origin in roughly 10 ml of fresh peripheral blood. This CDR3 is built from 14 residues. Germline V lookup: CDR1 SQVTM, CDR2 ANQGSEA. Trimming pared 4 bases from V and 4 bases from J, leaving 16 bases between. RNA transcripts were the source from which TCR beta CDR3 regions were amplified. RT-PCR with HTBI primers came first, then second-round multiplex PCR. TCRdb independently ran MiXCR on the multiplex PCR reads; one entry per CDR3 protein. The table lists hundreds of thousands of distinct CDR3 sequences, around a fifth of them singletons. This clonotype was detected ten times or more.

The sequenced material came from peripheral blood. V and J are TRBV29-1 and TRBJ2-5; a weak D match, TRBD2 (6 bases). This clonotype was sampled from a woman under 30 with stable Graves' hyperthyroidism. Some clones in this sample may be carry-over from other donors' samples. This CDR3 is CSVGGDLGGETQYF. DNA of the CDR3: TGCAGCGTTGGTGGGGACTTAGGAGGAGAGACCCAGTACTTC.